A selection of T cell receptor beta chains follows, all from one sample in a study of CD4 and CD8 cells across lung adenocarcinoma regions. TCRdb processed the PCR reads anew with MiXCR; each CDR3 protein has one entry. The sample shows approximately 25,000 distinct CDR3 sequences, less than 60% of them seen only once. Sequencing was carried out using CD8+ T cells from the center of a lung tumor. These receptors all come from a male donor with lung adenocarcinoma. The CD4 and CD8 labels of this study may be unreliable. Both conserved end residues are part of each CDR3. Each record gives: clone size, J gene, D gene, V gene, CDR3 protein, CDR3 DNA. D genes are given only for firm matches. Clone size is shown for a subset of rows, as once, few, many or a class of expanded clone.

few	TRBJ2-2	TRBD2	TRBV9	CASSVDSGTVTGELFF	TGTGCCAGCAGCGTAGACAGCGGGACTGTCACCGGGGAGCTGTTTTTT
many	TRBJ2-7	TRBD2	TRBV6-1	CASRETSGSPNEQYF	TGTGCCAGCAGGGAGACTAGCGGGAGTCCCAACGAGCAGTACTTC
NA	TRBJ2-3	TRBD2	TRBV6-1	CASTISGGSTETQFF	TGTGCCAGCACTATTAGCGGGGGGAGCACAGAGACGCAGTTTTTT
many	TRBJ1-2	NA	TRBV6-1	CASSEVSRSGYTF	TGTGCCAGCAGTGAAGTTAGTAGGAGCGGCTACACCTTC
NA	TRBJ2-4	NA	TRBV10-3	CGLGGKDMQYF	TGTGGGCTGGGAGGCAAAGACATGCAGTACTTC
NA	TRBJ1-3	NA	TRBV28	CASSLLTRSSGNTIYF	TGTGCCAGCAGTTTACTTACCCGGAGCTCTGGAAACACCATATATTTT
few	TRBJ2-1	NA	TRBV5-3	CARSLVWDTDSGGRDFF	TGTGCCAGAAGCTTGGTGTGGGACACAGACTCTGGCGGGAGAGATTTCTTC
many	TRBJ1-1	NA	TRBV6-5	CASSFRQKEAFF	TGTGCCAGCAGTTTTCGACAGAAAGAAGCTTTCTTT
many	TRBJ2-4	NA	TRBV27	CASRARTAGLAKNIQYF	TGTGCCAGCAGAGCCAGGACAGCTGGGCTGGCCAAAAACATTCAGTACTTC
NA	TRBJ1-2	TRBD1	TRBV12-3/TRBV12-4	CASSPGGYGYTF	TGTGCCAGCAGTCCAGGGGGCTATGGCTACACCTTC
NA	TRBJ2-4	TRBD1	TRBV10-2	CASGDRGLGAKNMQYF	TGCGCGAGCGGAGATAGGGGGCTGGGAGCCAAAAACATGCAGTATTTC
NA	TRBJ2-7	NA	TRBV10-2	CASSDYDEQYF	TGCGCCAGCAGTGATTACGACGAGCAGTACTTC
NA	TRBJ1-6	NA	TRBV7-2	CASSLGAGDNSPLHF	TGTGCCAGCAGCTTAGGAGCAGGGGATAATTCACCCCTCCACTTT
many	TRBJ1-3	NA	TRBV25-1	CASRPLSGNTIYF	TGTGCCAGCAGACCTCTCTCTGGAAACACCATATATTTT
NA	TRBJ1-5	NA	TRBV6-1	CASSASGNSNQPQHF	TGTGCCAGCAGTGCGTCAGGTAATAGCAATCAGCCCCAGCATTTT
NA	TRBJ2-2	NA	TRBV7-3	CASSTHTGELFF	TGTGCCAGCTCCACTCACACCGGGGAGCTGTTTTTT
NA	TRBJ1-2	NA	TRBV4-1	CASSQARTVYGYTF	TGCGCCAGCAGCCAAGCTCGGACAGTCTATGGCTACACCTTC
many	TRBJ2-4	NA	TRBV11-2	CASSLVQGGWAKNIQYF	TGTGCCAGCAGCTTAGTACAGGGTGGGTGGGCCAAAAACATTCAGTACTTC
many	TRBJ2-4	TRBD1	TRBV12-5	CASGQGAKNIQYF	TGTGCTAGTGGACAGGGGGCCAAAAACATTCAGTACTTC
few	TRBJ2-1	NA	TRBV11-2	CASSLDLRLNEQFF	TGTGCCAGCAGCTTAGATCTAAGGCTCAATGAGCAGTTCTTC
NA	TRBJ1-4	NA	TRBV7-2	CASSPRFWATNEKLFF	TGTGCCAGCAGCCCCCGTTTTTGGGCAACTAATGAAAAACTGTTTTTT
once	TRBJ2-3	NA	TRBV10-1	CASSPGPLGADTQYF	TGCGCCAGCAGTCCGGGTCCCCTGGGCGCAGATACGCAGTACTTT
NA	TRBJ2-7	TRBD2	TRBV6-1	CASAGSGGGGADTQYF	TGTGCCAGCGCGGGGAGCGGGGGGGGCGGGGCAGATACGCAGTACTTC
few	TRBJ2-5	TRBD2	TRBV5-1	CASSPRESGIQYF	TGCGCCAGCAGCCCGAGGGAAAGCGGGATTCAGTACTTC
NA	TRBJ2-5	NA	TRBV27	CASSIVRRAQDTQYF	TGTGCCAGCAGTATCGTACGCCGTGCCCAAGACACCCAGTACTTC
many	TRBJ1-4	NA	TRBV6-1	CASRRNEKLFF	TGTGCCAGCCGGAGGAATGAAAAACTGTTTTTT
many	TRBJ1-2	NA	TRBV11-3	CASSLDQRQGPTF	TGTGCCAGCAGCTTAGATCAGCGCCAGGGCCCCACCTTC
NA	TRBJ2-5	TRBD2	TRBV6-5	CASSSGGLSETQYF	TGTGCCAGCAGTTCCGGGGGACTATCGGAGACCCAGTACTTC
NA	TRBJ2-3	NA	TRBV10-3	CAIVGAWGTNPDTQYF	TGTGCCATCGTGGGTGCTTGGGGCACTAACCCAGATACCCAGTATTTT
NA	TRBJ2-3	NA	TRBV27	CASSFSGLTSTDTQYF	TGTGCCAGCAGTTTTAGTGGATTGACTAGCACAGATACGCAGTATTTT